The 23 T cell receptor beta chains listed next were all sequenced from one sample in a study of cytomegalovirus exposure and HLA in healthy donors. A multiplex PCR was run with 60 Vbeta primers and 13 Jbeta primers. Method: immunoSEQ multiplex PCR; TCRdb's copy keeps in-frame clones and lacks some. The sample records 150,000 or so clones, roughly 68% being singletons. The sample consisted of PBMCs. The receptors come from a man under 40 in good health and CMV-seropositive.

The CDR3 coding sequence is TGTGCCAGCAGTCAGACAGGGGCCGAGCAGTACTTC. It encodes CASSQTGAEQYF. The V call is TRBV7-3, the J call TRBJ2-5; 8 bases fit TRBD1. The J call may be wrong; the DNA end is better matched by TRBJ2-7. CDR1 is SGHTA and CDR2 is FQGTGA in the germline V gene. The CDR3 loop spans 12 amino acids.

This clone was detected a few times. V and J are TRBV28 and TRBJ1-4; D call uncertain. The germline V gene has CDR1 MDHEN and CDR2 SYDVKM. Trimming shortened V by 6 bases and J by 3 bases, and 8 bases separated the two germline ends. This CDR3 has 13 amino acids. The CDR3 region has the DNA TGTGCCAGCAGGAGCTCGGCTAATGAAAAACTGTTTTTT. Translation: CASRSSANEKLFF.

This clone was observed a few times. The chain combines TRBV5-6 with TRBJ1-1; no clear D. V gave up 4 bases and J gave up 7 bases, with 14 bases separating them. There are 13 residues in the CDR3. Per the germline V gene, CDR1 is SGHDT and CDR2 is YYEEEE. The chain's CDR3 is CASSLRPSDEAFF. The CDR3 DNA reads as TGTGCCAGCAGCCTTCGTCCTTCAGATGAAGCTTTCTTT.

The CDR3 DNA reads as TGTGCCAGCGATTTAACTTTTCTCGGGGAGCAGTTCTTC. Protein sequence: CASDLTFLGEQFF. V usage is TRBV6-1 and J usage is TRBJ2-1, with unresolved D. This CDR3 is built from 13 residues. V was clipped by 8 bases and J by 10 bases, with 18 bases between them. Per the germline V gene, CDR1 is MNHNS and CDR2 is SASEGT.

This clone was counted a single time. This chain's CDR3 is CASSLAGRSTEAFF. The CDR3 DNA reads as TGTGCCAGCAGTTTAGCGGGTAGGAGCACTGAAGCTTTCTTT. The chain joins TRBV27 to TRBJ1-1; D is uncertain. From germline, CDR1 is MNHEY and CDR2 SMNVEV (reference sequence). The CDR3 runs 14 residues. Trimming took 2 bases from V and 4 from J, leaving 11 bases between them.

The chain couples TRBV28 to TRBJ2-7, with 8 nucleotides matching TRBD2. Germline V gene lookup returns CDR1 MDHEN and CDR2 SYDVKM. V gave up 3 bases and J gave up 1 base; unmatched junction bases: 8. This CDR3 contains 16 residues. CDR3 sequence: CASSFGSGEPSYEQYF. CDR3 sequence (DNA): TGTGCCAGCAGTTTTGGTAGCGGGGAACCTTCCTACGAGCAGTACTTC.

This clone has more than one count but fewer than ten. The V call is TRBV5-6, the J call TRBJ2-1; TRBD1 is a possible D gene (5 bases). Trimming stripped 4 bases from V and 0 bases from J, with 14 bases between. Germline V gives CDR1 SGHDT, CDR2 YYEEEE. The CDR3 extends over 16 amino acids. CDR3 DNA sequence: TGTGCCAGCAGCGCAGACCGACAGAGCTCCTACAATGAGCAGTTCTTC. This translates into CASSADRQSSYNEQFF.

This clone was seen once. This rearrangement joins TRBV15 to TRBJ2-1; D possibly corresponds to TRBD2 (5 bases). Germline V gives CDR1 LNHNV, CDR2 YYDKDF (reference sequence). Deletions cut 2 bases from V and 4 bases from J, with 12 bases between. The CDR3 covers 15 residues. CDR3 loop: CATSRYTGIYNEQFF. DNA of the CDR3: TGTGCCACCAGCAGATATACCGGGATTTACAATGAGCAGTTCTTC.

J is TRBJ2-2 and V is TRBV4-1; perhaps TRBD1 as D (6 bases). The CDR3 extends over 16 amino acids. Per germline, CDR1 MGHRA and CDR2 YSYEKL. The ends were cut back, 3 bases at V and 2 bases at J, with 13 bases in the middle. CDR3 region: CASSHLTGINTGELFF. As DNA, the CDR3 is TGCGCCAGCAGCCATCTCACAGGGATCAACACCGGGGAGCTGTTTTTT.

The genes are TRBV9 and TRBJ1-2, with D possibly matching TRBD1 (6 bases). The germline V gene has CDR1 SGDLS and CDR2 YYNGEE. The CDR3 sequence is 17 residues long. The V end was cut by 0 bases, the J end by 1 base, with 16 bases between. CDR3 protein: CASSVVEWAGDNYGYTF. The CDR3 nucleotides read TGTGCCAGCAGCGTAGTCGAGTGGGCAGGGGATAACTATGGCTACACCTTC.

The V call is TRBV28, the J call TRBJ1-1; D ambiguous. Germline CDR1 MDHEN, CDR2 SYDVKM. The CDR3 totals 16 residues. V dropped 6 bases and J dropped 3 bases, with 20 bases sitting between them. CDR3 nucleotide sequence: TGTGCCAGCAGCCCATACGGGTCACCCCGGGACACTGAAGCTTTCTTT. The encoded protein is CASSPYGSPRDTEAFF.

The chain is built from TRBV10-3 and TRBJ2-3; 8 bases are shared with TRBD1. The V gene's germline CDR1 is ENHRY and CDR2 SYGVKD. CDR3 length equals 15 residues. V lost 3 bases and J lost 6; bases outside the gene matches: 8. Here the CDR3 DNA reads TGTGCCATCAGTGATCCGGGACAGGCCTATGATACGCAGTATTTT. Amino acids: CAISDPGQAYDTQYF.

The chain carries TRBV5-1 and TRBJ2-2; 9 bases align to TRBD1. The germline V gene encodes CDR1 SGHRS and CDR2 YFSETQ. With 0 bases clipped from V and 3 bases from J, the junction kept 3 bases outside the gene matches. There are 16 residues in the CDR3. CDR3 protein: CASSLGDRVDTGELFF. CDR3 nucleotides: TGCGCCAGCAGCTTGGGGGACAGGGTGGACACCGGGGAGCTGTTTTTT.

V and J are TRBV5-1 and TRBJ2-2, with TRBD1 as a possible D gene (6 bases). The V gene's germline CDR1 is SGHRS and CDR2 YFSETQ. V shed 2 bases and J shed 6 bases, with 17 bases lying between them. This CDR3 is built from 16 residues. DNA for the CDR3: TGCGCCAGCAGCTTAAGGAGAGGTGGGGGCGCCGGGGAGCTGTTTTTT. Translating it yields CASSLRRGGGAGELFF. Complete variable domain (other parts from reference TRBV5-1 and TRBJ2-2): KAGVTQTPRYLIKTRGQQVTLSCSPISGHRSVSWYQQTPGQGLQFLFEYFSETQRNKGNFPGRFSGRQFSNSRSEMNVSTLELGDSALYLCASSLRRGGGAGELFFGEGSRLTVL.

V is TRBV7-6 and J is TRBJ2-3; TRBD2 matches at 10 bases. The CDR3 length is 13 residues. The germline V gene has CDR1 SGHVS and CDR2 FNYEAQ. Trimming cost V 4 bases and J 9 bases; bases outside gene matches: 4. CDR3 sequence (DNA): TGTGCCAGCAGCTCGCTACTAGCGGGAACGCAGTATTTT. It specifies CASSSLLAGTQYF.

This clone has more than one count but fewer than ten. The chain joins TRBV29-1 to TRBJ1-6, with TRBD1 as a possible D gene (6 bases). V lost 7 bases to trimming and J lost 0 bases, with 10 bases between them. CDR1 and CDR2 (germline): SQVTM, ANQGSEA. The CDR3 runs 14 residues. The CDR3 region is CSAKDSSYNSPLHF. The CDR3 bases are TGCAGCGCAAAGGACAGCTCCTATAATTCACCCCTCCACTTT.

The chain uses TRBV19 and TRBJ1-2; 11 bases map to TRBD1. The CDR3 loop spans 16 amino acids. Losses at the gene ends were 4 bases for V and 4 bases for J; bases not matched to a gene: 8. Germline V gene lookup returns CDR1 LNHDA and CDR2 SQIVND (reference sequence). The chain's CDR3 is CASSKGQGATLYGYTF. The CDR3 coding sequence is TGTGCCAGTAGTAAAGGACAGGGGGCGACTCTCTATGGCTACACCTTC. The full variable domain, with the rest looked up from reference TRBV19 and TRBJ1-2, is DGGITQSPKYLFRKEGQNVTLSCEQNLNHDAMYWYRQDPGQGLRLIYYSQIVNDFQKGDIAEGYSVSREKKESFPLTVTSAQKNPTAFYLCASSKGQGATLYGYTFGSGTRLTVV.

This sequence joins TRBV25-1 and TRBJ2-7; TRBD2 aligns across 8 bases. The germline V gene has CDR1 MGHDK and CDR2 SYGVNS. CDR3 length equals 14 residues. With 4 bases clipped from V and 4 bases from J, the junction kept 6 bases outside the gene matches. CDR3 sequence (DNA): TGTGCCAGCAGTGGGGGACTAGTTCGATACGAGCAGTACTTC. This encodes CASSGGLVRYEQYF.

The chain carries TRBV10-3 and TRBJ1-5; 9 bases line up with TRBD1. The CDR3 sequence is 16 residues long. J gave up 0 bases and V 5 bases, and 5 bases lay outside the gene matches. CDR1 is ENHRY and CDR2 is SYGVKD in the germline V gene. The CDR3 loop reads CAISKGQGDSNQPQHF. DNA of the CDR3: TGTGCCATCAGTAAGGGACAGGGCGATAGCAATCAGCCCCAGCATTTT.

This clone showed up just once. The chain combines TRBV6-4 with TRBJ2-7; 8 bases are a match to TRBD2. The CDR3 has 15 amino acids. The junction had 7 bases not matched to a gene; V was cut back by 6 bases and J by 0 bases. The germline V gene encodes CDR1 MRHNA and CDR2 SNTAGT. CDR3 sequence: CASSRLARSSYEQYF. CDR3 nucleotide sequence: TGTGCCAGCAGCAGACTAGCGAGAAGCTCCTACGAGCAGTACTTC.

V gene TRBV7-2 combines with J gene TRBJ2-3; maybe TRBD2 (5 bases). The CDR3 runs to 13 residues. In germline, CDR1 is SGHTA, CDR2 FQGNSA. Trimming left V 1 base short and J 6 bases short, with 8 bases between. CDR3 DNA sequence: TGTGCCAGCAGCTTAGTACGGGATGATACGCAGTATTTT. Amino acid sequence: CASSLVRDDTQYF.

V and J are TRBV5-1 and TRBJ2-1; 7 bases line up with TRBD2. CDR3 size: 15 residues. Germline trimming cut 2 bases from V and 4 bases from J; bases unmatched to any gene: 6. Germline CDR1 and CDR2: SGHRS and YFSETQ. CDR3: CASSFLAGAYNEQFF. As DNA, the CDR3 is TGCGCCAGCAGCTTTCTCGCGGGAGCTTACAATGAGCAGTTCTTC.

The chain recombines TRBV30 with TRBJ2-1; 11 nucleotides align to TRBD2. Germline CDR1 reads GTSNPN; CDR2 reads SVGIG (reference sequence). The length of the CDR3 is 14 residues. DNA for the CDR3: TGTGCAAGGGCCCTAGCGGGGGGCGGCAATGAGCAGTTCTTC. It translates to CARALAGGGNEQFF. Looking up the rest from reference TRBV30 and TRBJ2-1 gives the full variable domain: SQTIHQWPATLVQPVGSPLSLECTVEGTSNPNLYWYRQAAGRGLQLLFYSVGIGQISSEVPQNLSASRPQDRQFILSSKKLLLSDSGFYLCARALAGGGNEQFFGPGTRLTVL.